This TCR beta chain was identified during a study of blood T cell repertoires in COVID-19. Study-level background: The origin of the acute and convalescent COVID-19 samples was the United States, Italy and Spain.

In the authors' workflow: The authors estimated nucleated cell counts from reference gene primer amplification. Some clones are missing from TCRdb's copy, which holds only in-frame ones; the method was immunoSEQ multiplex PCR. That table is the source of V, J and clone size, and D and trimming were worked out from the DNA. The sample contains about 200,000 clones, approximately 80% of which appear only once. CDR1 and CDR2 from the germline V gene are WNHNN and SYGVQD (reference sequence). The V and J ends lost 6 bases and 1 base, in that order; junction bases with no gene match: 5. This CDR3 comprises 16 residues.

The sequenced material came from peripheral blood. V gene TRBV10-1 combines with J gene TRBJ1-4; 10 bases are shared with TRBD1. The sequence was collected from a man aged 40-55 years with acute or convalescent COVID-19. CDR3 coding DNA: TGCGCCAGCAGCCCGGGACAGGGGAAAACTAATGAAAAACTGTTTTTT. Protein: CASSPGQGKTNEKLFF.